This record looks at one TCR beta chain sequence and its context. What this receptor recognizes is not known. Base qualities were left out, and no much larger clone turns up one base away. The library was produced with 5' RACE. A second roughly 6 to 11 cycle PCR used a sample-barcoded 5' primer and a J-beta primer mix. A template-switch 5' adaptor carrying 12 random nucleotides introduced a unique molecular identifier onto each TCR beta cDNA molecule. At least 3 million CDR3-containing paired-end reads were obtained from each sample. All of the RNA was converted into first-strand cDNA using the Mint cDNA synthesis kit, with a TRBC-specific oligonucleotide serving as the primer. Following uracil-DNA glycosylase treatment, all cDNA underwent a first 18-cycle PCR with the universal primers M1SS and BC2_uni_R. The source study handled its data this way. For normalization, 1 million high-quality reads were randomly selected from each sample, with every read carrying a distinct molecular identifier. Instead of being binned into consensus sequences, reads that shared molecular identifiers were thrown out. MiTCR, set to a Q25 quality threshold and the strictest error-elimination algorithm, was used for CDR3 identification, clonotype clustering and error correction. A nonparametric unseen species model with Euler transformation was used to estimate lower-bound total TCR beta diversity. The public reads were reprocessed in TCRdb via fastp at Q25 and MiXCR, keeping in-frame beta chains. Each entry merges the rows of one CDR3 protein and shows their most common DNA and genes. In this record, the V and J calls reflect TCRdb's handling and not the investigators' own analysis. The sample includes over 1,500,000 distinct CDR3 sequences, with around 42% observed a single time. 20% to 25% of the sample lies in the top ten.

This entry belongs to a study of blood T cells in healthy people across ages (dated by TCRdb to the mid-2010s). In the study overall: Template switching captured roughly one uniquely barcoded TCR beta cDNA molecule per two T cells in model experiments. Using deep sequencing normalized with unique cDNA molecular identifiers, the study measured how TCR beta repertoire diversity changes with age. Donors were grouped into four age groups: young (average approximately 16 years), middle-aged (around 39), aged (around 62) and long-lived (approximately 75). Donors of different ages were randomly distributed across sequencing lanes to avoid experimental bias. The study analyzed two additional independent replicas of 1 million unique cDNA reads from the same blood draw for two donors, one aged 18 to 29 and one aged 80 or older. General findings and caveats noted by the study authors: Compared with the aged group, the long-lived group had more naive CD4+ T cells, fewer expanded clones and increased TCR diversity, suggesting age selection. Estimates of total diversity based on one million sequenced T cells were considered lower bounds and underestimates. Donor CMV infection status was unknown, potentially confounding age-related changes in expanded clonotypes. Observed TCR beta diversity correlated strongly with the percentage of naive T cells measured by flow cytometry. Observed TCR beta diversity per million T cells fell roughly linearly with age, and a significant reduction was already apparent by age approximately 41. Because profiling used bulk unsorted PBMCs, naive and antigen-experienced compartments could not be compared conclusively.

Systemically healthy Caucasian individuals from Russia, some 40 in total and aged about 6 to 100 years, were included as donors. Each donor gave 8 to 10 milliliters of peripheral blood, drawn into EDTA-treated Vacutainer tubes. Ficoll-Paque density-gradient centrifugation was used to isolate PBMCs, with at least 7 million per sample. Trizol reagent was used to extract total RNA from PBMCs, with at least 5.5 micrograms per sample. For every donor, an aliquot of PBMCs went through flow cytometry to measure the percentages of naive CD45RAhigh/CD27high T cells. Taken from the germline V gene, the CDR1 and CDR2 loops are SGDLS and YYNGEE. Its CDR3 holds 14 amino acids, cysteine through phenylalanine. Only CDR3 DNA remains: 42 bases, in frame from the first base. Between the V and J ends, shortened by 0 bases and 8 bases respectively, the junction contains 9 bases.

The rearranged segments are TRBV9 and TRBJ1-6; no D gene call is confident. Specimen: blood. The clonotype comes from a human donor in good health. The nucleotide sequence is TGTGCCAGCAGCGTAGATAATAGGGATTCACCCCTCCACTTT. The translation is CASSVDNRDSPLHF.